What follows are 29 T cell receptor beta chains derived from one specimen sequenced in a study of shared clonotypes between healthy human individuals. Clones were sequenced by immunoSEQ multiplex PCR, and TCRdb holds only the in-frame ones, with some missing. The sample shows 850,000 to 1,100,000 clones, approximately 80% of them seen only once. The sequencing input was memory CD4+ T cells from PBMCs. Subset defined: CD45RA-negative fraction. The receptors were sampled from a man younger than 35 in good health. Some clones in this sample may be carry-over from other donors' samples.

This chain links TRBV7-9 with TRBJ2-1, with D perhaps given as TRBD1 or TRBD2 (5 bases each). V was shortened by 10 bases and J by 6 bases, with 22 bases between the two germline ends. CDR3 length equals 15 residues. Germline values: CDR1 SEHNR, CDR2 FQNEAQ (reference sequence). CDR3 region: CAIPRQTNGGNEQFF. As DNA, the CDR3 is TGTGCCATCCCCCGACAGACAAATGGGGGCAATGAGCAGTTCTTC.

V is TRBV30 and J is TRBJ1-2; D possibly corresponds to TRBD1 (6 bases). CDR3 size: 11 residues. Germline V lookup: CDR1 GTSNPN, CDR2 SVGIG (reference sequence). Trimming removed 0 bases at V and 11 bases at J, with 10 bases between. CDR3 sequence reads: CAWSVRGRYTF. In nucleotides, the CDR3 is TGTGCCTGGAGTGTAAGGGGGAGGTACACCTTC. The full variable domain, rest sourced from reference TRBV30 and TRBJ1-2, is SQTIHQWPATLVQPVGSPLSLECTVEGTSNPNLYWYRQAAGRGLQLLFYSVGIGQISSEVPQNLSASRPQDRQFILSSKKLLLSDSGFYLCAWSVRGRYTFGSGTRLTVV.

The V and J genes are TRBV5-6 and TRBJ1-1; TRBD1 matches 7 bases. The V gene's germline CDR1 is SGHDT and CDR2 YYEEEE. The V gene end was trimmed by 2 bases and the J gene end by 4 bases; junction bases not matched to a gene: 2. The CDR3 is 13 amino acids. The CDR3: CASSFPGGTEAFF. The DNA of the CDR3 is TGTGCCAGCAGCTTCCCAGGGGGCACTGAAGCTTTCTTT.

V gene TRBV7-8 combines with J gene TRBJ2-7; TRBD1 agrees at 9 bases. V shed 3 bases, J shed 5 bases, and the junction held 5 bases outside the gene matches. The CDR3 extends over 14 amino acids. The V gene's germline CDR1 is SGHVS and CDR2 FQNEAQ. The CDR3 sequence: CASSFRDRDHEQYF. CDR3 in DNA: TGTGCCAGCAGCTTCCGGGACAGGGACCACGAGCAGTACTTC.

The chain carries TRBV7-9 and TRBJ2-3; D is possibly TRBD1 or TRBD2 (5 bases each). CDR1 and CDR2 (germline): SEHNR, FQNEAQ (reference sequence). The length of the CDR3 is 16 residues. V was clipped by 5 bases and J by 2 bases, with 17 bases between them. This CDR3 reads CASSQAGTGSTDTQYF. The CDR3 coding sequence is TGTGCCAGCAGCCAAGCCGGGACGGGGTCCACAGATACGCAGTATTTT.

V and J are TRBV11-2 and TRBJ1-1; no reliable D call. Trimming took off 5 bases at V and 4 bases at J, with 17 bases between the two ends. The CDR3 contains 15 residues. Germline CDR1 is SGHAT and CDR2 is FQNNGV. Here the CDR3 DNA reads TGTGCCAGCAGCCCGACCCCCGAGCAGGTCACTGAAGCTTTCTTT. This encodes CASSPTPEQVTEAFF.

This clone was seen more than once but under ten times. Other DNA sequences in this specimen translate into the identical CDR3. DNA for the CDR3: TGTGCCAGCAGTGAAGGGGGCCGTAGCAATCAGCCCCAGCATTTT. The encoded protein is CASSEGGRSNQPQHF. The chain carries TRBV2 and TRBJ1-5; weak D call: TRBD1 (5 bases). V was cut by 1 base and J by 0 bases, with 7 bases left in between. The germline gives CDR1 SNHLY, CDR2 FYNNEI. This CDR3 has 15 amino acids.

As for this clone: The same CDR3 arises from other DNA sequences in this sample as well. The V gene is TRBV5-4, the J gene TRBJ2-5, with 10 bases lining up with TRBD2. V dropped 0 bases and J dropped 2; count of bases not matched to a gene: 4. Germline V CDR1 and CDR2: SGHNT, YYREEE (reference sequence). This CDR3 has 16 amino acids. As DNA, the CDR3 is TGTGCCAGCAGCTTGGGGACTAGCGGACGACAAGAGACCCAGTACTTC. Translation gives CASSLGTSGRQETQYF.

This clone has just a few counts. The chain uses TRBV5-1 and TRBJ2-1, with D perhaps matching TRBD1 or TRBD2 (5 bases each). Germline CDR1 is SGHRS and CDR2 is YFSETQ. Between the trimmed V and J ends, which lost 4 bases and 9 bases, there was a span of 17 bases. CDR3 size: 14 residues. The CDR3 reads CASSPEGRVTEQFF. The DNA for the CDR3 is TGCGCCAGCAGCCCAGAGGGCAGGGTCACTGAGCAGTTCTTC.

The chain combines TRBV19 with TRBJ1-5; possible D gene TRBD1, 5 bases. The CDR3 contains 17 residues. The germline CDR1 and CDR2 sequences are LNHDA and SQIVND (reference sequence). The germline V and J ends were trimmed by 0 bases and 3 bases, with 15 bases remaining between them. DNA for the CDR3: TGTGCCAGTAGTATAGAGTGGACACCAGGGAACAATCAGCCCCAGCATTTT. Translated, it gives CASSIEWTPGNNQPQHF. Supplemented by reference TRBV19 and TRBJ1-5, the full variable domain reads DGGITQSPKYLFRKEGQNVTLSCEQNLNHDAMYWYRQDPGQGLRLIYYSQIVNDFQKGDIAEGYSVSREKKESFPLTVTSAQKNPTAFYLCASSIEWTPGNNQPQHFGDGTRLSIL.

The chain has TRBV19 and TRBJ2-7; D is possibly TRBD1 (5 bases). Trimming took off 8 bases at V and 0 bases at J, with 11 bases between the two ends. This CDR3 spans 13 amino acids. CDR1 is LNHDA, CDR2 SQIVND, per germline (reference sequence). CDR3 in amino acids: CASADGHSYEQYF. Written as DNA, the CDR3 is TGTGCCAGTGCGGACGGACACTCCTACGAGCAGTACTTC.

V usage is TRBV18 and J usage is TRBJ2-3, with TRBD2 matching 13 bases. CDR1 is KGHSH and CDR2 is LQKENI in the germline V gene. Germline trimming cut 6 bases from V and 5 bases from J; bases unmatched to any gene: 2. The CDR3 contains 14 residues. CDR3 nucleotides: TGTGCCAGCTCTCGACTAGCGGGAGGAGATACGCAGTATTTT. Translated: CASSRLAGGDTQYF.

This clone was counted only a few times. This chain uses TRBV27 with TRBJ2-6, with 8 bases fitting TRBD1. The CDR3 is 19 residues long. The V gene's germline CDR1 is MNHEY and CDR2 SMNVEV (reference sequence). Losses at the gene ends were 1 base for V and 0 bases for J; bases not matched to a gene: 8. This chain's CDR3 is CASSLFGRGHTSGANVLTF. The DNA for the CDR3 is TGTGCCAGCAGTTTATTCGGCAGGGGGCACACCTCTGGGGCCAACGTCCTGACTTTC.

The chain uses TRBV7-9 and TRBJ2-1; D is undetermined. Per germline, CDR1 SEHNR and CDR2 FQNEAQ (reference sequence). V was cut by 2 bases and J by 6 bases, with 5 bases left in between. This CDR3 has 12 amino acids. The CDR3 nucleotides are TGTGCCAGCAGCTTAATTATCAATGAGCAGTTCTTC. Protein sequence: CASSLIINEQFF.

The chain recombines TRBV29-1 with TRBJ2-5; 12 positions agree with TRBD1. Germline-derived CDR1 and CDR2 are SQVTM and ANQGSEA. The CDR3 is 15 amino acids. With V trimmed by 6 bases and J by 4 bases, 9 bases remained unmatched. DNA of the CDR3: TGCAGCGTACCGGGACAGGGGGCTAGGATAGAGACCCAGTACTTC. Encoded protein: CSVPGQGARIETQYF.

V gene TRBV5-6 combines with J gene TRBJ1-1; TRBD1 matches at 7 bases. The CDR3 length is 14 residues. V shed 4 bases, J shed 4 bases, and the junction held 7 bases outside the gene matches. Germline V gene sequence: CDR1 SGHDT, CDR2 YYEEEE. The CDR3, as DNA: TGTGCCAGCAGCGGACAGGTCGGGGCCACTGAAGCTTTCTTT. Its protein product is CASSGQVGATEAFF.

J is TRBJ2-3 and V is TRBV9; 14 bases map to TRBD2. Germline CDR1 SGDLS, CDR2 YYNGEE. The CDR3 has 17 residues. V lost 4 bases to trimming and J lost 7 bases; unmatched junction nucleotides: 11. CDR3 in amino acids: CASSPTSGRAGSNTQYF. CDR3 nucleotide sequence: TGTGCCAGCAGCCCGACTAGCGGGAGGGCGGGATCGAATACGCAGTATTTT.

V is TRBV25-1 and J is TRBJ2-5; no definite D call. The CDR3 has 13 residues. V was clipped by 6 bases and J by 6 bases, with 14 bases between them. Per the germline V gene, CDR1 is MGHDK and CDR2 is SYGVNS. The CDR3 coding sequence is TGTGCCAGCAGCCTGAGATCTGTGAAGACCCAGTACTTC. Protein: CASSLRSVKTQYF.

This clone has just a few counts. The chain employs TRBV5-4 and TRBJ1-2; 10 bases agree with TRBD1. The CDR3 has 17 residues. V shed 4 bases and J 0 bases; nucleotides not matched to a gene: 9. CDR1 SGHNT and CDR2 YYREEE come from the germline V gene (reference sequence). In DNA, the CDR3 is TGTGCCAGCAGCCTAGGGACAGGGGCGCCAGCTAACTATGGCTACACCTTC. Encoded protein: CASSLGTGAPANYGYTF.

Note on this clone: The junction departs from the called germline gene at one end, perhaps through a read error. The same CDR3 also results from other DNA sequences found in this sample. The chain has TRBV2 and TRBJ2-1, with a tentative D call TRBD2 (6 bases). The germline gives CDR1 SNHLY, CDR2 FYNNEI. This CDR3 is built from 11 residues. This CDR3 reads CATVWRDISVF. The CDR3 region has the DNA TGTGCCACAGTTTGGCGGGATATTTCGGTCTTC.

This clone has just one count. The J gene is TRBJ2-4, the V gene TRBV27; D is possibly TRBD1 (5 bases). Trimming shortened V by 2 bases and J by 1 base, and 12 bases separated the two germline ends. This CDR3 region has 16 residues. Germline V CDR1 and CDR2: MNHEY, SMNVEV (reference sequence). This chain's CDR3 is CASSLIRAGAKNIQYF. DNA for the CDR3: TGTGCCAGCAGTTTAATCAGGGCAGGGGCCAAAAACATTCAGTACTTC.

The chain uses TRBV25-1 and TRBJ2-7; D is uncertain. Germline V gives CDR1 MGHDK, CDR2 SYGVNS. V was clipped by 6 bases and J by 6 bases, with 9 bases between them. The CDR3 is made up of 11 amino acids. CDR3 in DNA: TGTGCCAGCAGACGCTCCGGCGAGCAGTACTTC. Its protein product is CASRRSGEQYF.

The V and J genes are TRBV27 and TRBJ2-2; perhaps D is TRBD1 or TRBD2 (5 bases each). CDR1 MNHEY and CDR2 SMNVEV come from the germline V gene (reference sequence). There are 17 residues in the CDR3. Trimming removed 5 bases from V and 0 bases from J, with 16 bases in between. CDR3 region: CASSPLLRGTNTGELFF. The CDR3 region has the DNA TGTGCCAGCAGTCCACTTCTCCGGGGCACGAACACCGGGGAGCTGTTTTTT.

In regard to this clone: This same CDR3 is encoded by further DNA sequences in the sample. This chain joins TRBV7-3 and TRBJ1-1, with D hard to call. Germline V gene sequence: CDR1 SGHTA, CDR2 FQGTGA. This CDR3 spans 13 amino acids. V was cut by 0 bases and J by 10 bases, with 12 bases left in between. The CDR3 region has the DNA TGTGCCAGCAGCTTAACAGGCGGATCTGGAGCTTTCTTT. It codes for CASSLTGGSGAFF.

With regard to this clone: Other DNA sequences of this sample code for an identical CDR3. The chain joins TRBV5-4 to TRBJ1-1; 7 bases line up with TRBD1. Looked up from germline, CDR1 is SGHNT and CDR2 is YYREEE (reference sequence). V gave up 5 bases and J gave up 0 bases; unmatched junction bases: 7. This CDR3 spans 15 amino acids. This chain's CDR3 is CASRRTGVMNTEAFF. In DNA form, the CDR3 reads TGTGCCAGCAGGCGGACAGGAGTAATGAACACTGAAGCTTTCTTT.

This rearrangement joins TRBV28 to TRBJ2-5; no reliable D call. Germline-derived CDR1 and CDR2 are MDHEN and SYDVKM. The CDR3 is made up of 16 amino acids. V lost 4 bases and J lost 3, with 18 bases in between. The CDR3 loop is CASSWPPRESKETQYF. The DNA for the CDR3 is TGTGCCAGCAGTTGGCCCCCTAGAGAAAGCAAAGAGACCCAGTACTTC.

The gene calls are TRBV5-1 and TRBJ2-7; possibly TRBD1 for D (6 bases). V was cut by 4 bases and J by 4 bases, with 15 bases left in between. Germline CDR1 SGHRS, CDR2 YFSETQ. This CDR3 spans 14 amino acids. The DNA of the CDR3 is TGCGCCAGCAGCGCGGCGGACAGTGCTTACGAGCAGTACTTC. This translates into CASSAADSAYEQYF.

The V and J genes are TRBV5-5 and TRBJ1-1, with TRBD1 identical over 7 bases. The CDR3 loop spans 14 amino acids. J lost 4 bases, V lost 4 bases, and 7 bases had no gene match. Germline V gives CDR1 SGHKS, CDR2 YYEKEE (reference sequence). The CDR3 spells CASSLRTGGTEAFF. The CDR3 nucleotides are TGTGCCAGCAGCCTTAGGACAGGTGGCACTGAAGCTTTCTTT.

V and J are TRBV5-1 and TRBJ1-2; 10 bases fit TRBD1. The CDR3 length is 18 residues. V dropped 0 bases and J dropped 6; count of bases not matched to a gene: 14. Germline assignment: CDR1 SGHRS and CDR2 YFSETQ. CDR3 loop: CASSLELGTGVVVDGYTF. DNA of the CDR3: TGCGCCAGCAGCTTGGAACTTGGGACAGGGGTTGTTGTCGATGGCTACACCTTC.